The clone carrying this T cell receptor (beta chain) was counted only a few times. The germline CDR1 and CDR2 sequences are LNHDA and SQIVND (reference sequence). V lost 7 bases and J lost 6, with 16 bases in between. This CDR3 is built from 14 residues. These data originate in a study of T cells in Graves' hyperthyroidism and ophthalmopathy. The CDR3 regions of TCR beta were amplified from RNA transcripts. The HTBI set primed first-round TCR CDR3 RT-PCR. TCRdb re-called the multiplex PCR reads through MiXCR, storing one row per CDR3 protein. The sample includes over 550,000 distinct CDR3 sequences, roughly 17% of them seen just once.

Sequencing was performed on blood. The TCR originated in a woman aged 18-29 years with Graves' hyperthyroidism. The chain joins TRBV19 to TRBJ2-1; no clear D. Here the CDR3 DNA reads TGTGCCAGTACCACTGCGGATAGGGTCAATGAGCAGTTCTTC. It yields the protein CASTTADRVNEQFF.